The 15 T cell receptor beta chains listed next were all sequenced from one sample in a study of T cells in Graves' hyperthyroidism and ophthalmopathy. Amplification of TCR beta CDR3 regions was performed using RNA transcripts as template. Initially, a first-round RT-PCR of the TCR CDR3 employed the HTBI primer set. Each CDR3 protein is one row after TCRdb ran MiXCR on the multiplex PCR reads. The sample records more than 650,000 distinct CDR3 sequences, around 15% being singletons. The sample was blood. Receptors were obtained from a woman younger than 35 with Graves' hyperthyroidism.

This clonotype was counted ten times or more. The chain is built from TRBV18 and TRBJ2-5; 11 bases are shared with TRBD2. CDR3 length: 17 amino acids. Losses at the gene ends were 1 base for V and 5 bases for J; bases not matched to a gene: 9. The germline CDR1 and CDR2 sequences are KGHSH and LQKENI. For the CDR3, the DNA is TGTGCCAGCTCACCACTGACCCTGGCTAGCGGGAGGGAGACCCAGTACTTC. Encoded protein: CASSPLTLASGRETQYF.

This clonotype was observed a few times. The gene calls are TRBV29-1 and TRBJ2-7; D assignment may be TRBD1 or TRBD2 (5 bases each). V lost 6 bases to trimming and J lost 0 bases, with 12 bases between them. Germline CDR1 is SQVTM and CDR2 is ANQGSEA. The CDR3 totals 13 residues. DNA for the CDR3: TGCAGCGTAGAGGGACGAACCTCCTACGAGCAGTACTTC. Protein sequence: CSVEGRTSYEQYF.

This clonotype was recorded at least ten times. The V gene is TRBV19, the J gene TRBJ1-1; D is unresolved. Germline assignment: CDR1 LNHDA and CDR2 SQIVND (reference sequence). V shed 0 bases and J shed 0 bases, with 11 bases lying between them. The CDR3 spans 16 residues. The DNA of the CDR3 is TGTGCCAGTAGTATAGATCTGCTGAAAATGAACACTGAAGCTTTCTTT. Translating gives CASSIDLLKMNTEAFF.

This clonotype was observed many times. The chain has TRBV28 and TRBJ2-1; D gene uncertain. From germline, CDR1 is MDHEN and CDR2 SYDVKM. The CDR3 loop spans 15 amino acids. V was trimmed by 6 bases and J by 0 bases, leaving 12 bases between them. The CDR3 DNA is TGTGCCAGCAGGGGGTTCGGAACCTCCTACAATGAGCAGTTCTTC. Protein product: CASRGFGTSYNEQFF.

This clonotype was seen many times. The chain links TRBV5-5 to TRBJ1-5; TRBD1 might be the D (5 bases). This CDR3 region has 15 residues. The V gene lost 0 bases and the J gene lost 7 bases, with 14 bases spanning the gap. The germline CDR1 and CDR2 sequences are SGHKS and YYEKEE (reference sequence). CDR3 sequence reads: CASSLASDISQPQHF. DNA for the CDR3: TGTGCCAGCAGCTTGGCCTCGGACATTTCCCAGCCCCAGCATTTT.

This clonotype occurred a few times. The CDR3 DNA reads TGTGCCAGCAGCTTCCCTGCGGCAGAGCAGTACTTC. Protein sequence: CASSFPAAEQYF. The chain employs TRBV7-2 and TRBJ2-7; D gene ambiguous. Trimming pared 3 bases from V and 7 bases from J, leaving 10 bases between. The CDR3 sequence is 12 residues long. The V gene's germline CDR1 is SGHTA and CDR2 FQGNSA. Combining the CDR3 with reference TRBV7-2 and TRBJ2-7 gives the whole variable domain GAGVSQSPSNKVTEKGKDVELRCDPISGHTALYWYRQSLGQGLEFLIYFQGNSAPDKSGLPSDRFSAERTGGSVSTLTIQRTQQEDSAVYLCASSFPAAEQYFGPGTRLTVT.

As for this clonotype: Here the CDR3 omits its conserved ending phenylalanine or tryptophan, so a read error is the likely source. The chain combines TRBV9 with TRBJ2-5, with 8 positions matching TRBD1. The germline CDR1 and CDR2 sequences are SGDLS and YYNGEE. The CDR3 runs 14 residues. Trimming took 5 bases from V and 1 from J; bases not matched to a gene: 4. CDR3 bases: TGTGCCAGCAGTGAGACAGGGGCCCAAGAGACCCAGTACCTC. Translation: CASSETGAQETQYL.

The sample holds many counts of this clonotype. This sequence joins TRBV4-3 and TRBJ1-2, with a weak D call TRBD1 (5 bases). V was trimmed by 2 bases and J by 7 bases, leaving 17 bases between them. The CDR3 is 15 amino acids. From germline, CDR1 is LGHNA and CDR2 YSLEER. CDR3 region: CASSQSFAGKGGYTF. In DNA, the CDR3 is TGCGCCAGCAGCCAATCTTTCGCAGGGAAAGGTGGCTACACCTTC.

This clonotype turned up a few times. The chain carries TRBV19 and TRBJ2-7; perhaps TRBD2 as D (6 bases). V was trimmed by 3 bases and J by 2 bases, leaving 14 bases between them. Germline V gives CDR1 LNHDA, CDR2 SQIVND (reference sequence). The CDR3 consists of 15 residues. CDR3 protein: CASSISLATTYEQYF. The DNA of the CDR3 is TGTGCCAGTAGTATCTCCCTAGCGACGACCTACGAGCAGTACTTC.

This clonotype has at least ten counts. This rearrangement joins TRBV6-1 to TRBJ2-2, with 8 bases fitting TRBD1. With V trimmed by 10 bases and J by 2 bases, 9 bases remained unmatched. The CDR3 length is 15 residues. CDR1 is MNHNS and CDR2 is SASEGT in the germline V gene. The CDR3 nucleotides read TGTGCCACCTCCGACAGGGGAGGAAACACCGGGGAGCTGTTTTTT. It is translated as CATSDRGGNTGELFF.

The rearrangement joins TRBV27 to TRBJ2-2, with 8 bases matching TRBD2. The V segment lost 5 bases and the J segment 1 base; nucleotides outside the gene matches: 9. There are 17 residues in the CDR3. CDR1 and CDR2 (germline): MNHEY, SMNVEV (reference sequence). The CDR3 DNA reads TGTGCCAGCAGTACGCGAATTACTAGCGGGAACACCGGGGAGCTGTTTTTT. Its translation: CASSTRITSGNTGELFF.

This clonotype showed up many times. The chain carries TRBV28 and TRBJ2-7; D unresolved. V was clipped by 3 bases and J by 4 bases, with 10 bases between them. This CDR3 contains 13 residues. CDR1 is MDHEN, CDR2 SYDVKM, per germline. In nucleotides, the CDR3 is TGTGCCAGCAGTTTCCCCCCCCAGTACGAGCAGTACTTC. Translating gives CASSFPPQYEQYF.

This clonotype has ten or more counts. V gene TRBV13 combines with J gene TRBJ2-1; 9 nucleotides agree with TRBD1. This CDR3 region has 15 residues. CDR1 and CDR2 (germline): PRHDT, FYEKMQ (reference sequence). J lost 12 bases, V lost 5 bases, and 14 bases had no gene match. CDR3 DNA sequence: TGTGCCAGCAGCCCCAGACAGGGGGATTTGGGTATGCAGTTCTTC. This sequence encodes CASSPRQGDLGMQFF.

This rearrangement joins TRBV12-3 or TRBV12-4 to TRBJ2-1, with D unclear. The CDR3 sequence is 16 residues long. Trimming took off 6 bases at V and 0 bases at J, with 15 bases between the two ends. CDR3 bases: TGTGCCAGCAGCACCGGTGGGCGCATCTCCTACAATGAGCAGTTCTTC. Protein product: CASSTGGRISYNEQFF.

A few counts support this clonotype. V usage is TRBV11-2 and J usage is TRBJ2-5; TRBD1 is a possible D gene (6 bases). There are 16 residues in the CDR3. From germline, CDR1 is SGHAT and CDR2 FQNNGV. With 1 base removed from V and 2 bases from J, the gap between germline ends came to 14 bases. The CDR3 region has the DNA TGTGCCAGCAGCTTAGGGTGGGCAGGGGAACAAGAGACCCAGTACTTC. Its translation is CASSLGWAGEQETQYF. The whole variable domain, filled in from reference TRBV11-2 and TRBJ2-5, reads EAGVAQSPRYKIIEKRQSVAFWCNPISGHATLYWYQQILGQGPKLLIQFQNNGVVDDSQLPKDRFSAERLKGVDSTLKIQPAKLEDSAVYLCASSLGWAGEQETQYFGPGTRLLVL.